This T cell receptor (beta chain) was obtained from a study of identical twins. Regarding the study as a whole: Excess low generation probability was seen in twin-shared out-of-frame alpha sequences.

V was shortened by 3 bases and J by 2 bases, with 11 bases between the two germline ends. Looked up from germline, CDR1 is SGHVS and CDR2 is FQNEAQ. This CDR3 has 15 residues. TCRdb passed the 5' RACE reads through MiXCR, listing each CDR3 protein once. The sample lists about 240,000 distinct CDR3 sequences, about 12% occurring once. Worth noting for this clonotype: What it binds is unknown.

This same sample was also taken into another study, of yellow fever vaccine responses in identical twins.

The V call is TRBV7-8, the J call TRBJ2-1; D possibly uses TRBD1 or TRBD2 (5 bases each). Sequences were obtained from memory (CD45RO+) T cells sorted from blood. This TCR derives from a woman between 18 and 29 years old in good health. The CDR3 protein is CASSFWGSPYNEQFF. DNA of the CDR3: TGTGCCAGCAGCTTTTGGGGGTCTCCCTACAATGAGCAGTTCTTC.